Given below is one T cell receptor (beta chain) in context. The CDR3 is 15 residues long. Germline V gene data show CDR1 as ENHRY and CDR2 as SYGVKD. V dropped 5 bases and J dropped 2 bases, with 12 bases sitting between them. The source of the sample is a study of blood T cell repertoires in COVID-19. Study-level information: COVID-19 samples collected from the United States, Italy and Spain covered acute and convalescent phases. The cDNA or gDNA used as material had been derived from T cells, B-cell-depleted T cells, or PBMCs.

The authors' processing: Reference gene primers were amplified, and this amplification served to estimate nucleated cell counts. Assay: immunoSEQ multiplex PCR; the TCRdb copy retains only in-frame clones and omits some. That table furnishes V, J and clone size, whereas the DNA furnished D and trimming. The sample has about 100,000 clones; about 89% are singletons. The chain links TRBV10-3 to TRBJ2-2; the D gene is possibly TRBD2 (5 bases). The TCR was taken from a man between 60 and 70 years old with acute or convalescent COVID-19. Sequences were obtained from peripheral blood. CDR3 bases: TGTGCCATCAGTAGCCGGGGTCCCAACACCGGGGAGCTGTTTTTT. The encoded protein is CAISSRGPNTGELFF.